This T cell receptor (beta chain) originates from a study of glioma-infiltrating T cells. A word on this clonotype: Its antigen is unknown. One end of the junction does not line up with germline, which may come from a read error.

Germline assignment: CDR1 SGHDN and CDR2 FVKESK. CDR3 length: 17 amino acids. Amplification of TCR alpha and beta CDR3 regions from RNA used iRepertoire nested multiplex PCR. Tissue mRNA or PBMC total RNA, about 85-400 ng, went into one-step reverse transcription and amplification. TCRdb ran MiXCR on the multiplex PCR reads and lists one entry per CDR3 protein. The data contain about 130,000 distinct CDR3 sequences, around 25% of them seen just once; the ten biggest clones take up roughly a quarter. Study-level results: Above-expected tissue-blood divergence occurred in all gliomas, most in low-grade ones. Tissue and blood shared very few CDR3 sequences.

This TCR derives from a human donor with low-grade glioma or glioblastoma, undergoing nonglioma brain surgery, or in good health (not recorded which). Material for sequencing was glioma tissue, nonneoplastic brain tissue, or PBMCs (not recorded which). The V gene is TRBV14, the J gene TRBJ1-1; weak D call: TRBD1 (6 bases). CDR3 sequence reads: CASMGMGASYMNTEALF. CDR3 in DNA: TGTGCCAGCATGGGAATGGGGGCGTCGTACATGAACACTGAAGCTCTCTTT. The entire variable domain, with the rest obtained from reference TRBV14 and TRBJ1-1, is as follows: EAGVTQFPSHSVIEKGQTVTLRCDPISGHDNLYWYRRVMGKEIKFLLHFVKESKQDESGMPNNRFLAERTGGTYSTLKVQPAELEDSGVYFCASMGMGASYMNTEALFGQGTRLTVV.